A selection of T cell receptor beta chains follows, all from one sample in a study of T cell clones after liver transplantation. Repertoires were generated with immunoSEQ multiplex PCR, while TCRdb's copy carries only in-frame clones and drops some. The sample lists roughly 100,000 clones, around 86% seen once, with 0.85% to 1% in the top ten. Sequences were derived from CD4+ T cells from blood, sampled before liver transplant. Receptors originate from a human donor who received a liver transplant. Each CDR3 is given with its conserved first and last residue. Each record gives: D gene, clone size, V gene, J gene, CDR3 DNA, CDR3 protein. D genes are given only for firm matches. Clone sizes are given selectively: once, few, many, or a class where the clone is expanded.

>-|-|TRBV6-5|TRBJ1-2
TGTGCCAGCAGTTACTCGATGGGAAGAGTCTACACCTTC
CASSYSMGRVYTF
>-|few|TRBV4-2|TRBJ2-6
TGTGCCAGCAGCCAAGCACAGTCCTACTCTGGGGCCAACGTCCTGACTTTC
CASSQAQSYSGANVLTF
>-|-|TRBV7-2|TRBJ2-7
TGTGCCAGCAGCTTAGCATCCGGGGGAACCTACGAGCAGTACTTC
CASSLASGGTYEQYF
>-|-|TRBV7-2|TRBJ2-1
TGTGCCAGCAGCTTAGCGCGGCAGGGCTATGAGCAGTTCTTC
CASSLARQGYEQFF
>TRBD1|-|TRBV7-2|TRBJ1-5
TGTGCCAGCAGCGCCCGACAGGGTGATCAGCCCCAGCATTTT
CASSARQGDQPQHF
>-|-|TRBV18|TRBJ2-4
TGTGCCAGCTCACTCGCGTCAGGGGACATTCAGTACTTC
CASSLASGDIQYF
>-|-|TRBV28|TRBJ2-2
TGTGCCAGCAGGGGGGCAAGGAACACCGGGGAGCTGTTTTTT
CASRGARNTGELFF
>TRBD2|-|TRBV4-1|TRBJ2-1
TGCGCCAGCAGCCAAGGAGCTAGCGGTCTTTATTACAATGAGCAGTTCTTC
CASSQGASGLYYNEQFF
>-|few|TRBV6-6|TRBJ1-2
TGTGCCAGCACCCCGGGCCATAACTATGGCTACACCTTC
CASTPGHNYGYTF
>TRBD2|-|TRBV11-1|TRBJ2-1
TGTGCCAGCAGCCCCGGGACTAGCGGGATTGACAATGAGCAGTTCTTC
CASSPGTSGIDNEQFF
>-|once|TRBV30|TRBJ2-1
TGTGCCAGTGATAGGTACAATGAGCAGTTCTTC
CASDRYNEQFF
>-|-|TRBV5-1|TRBJ1-5
TGCGCCAGCAGCTTGAGGGGGGGTAACAATCAGCCCCAGCATTTT
CASSLRGGNNQPQHF
>TRBD1|-|TRBV19|TRBJ2-3
TGTGCCAGTAGTCCGTACCGGGACAGGCGGCGGGATACGCAGTATTTT
CASSPYRDRRRDTQYF